This TCR beta chain appears in the sequencing data of a study of shared clonotypes between healthy human individuals. Only in-frame clones appear in the TCRdb table, and some are missing; sequencing was by immunoSEQ multiplex PCR. Of 550,000 to 600,000 clones in the sample, 98% are singletons; the top ten hold approximately 0.33%. Study outcomes and limitations: Clonotypes shared by all four donors outscored non-shared clonotypes in generation probability. Blood was the only sampled material, and tissue repertoires likely differ.

CDR1 and CDR2 (germline): SGHAT, FQNNGV. V was pared by 1 base and J by 11 bases, with 14 bases between. The length of the CDR3 is 13 residues. The naive CD8 fraction comprised CD45RO-negative cells positively selected for CCR7 and excluded terminally differentiated effector memory CD45RA+ cells. Turning to this clone: What it binds is not known.

The sequenced material came from naive CD8+ T cells sorted from blood. V usage is TRBV11-2 and J usage is TRBJ1-1; D call uncertain. The TCR sequence derives from a man aged 25-40 years in good health. CDR3 DNA sequence: TGTGCCAGCAGCTTAGGAGAAACCCTCGGGGCTTTCTTT. Protein sequence: CASSLGETLGAFF.